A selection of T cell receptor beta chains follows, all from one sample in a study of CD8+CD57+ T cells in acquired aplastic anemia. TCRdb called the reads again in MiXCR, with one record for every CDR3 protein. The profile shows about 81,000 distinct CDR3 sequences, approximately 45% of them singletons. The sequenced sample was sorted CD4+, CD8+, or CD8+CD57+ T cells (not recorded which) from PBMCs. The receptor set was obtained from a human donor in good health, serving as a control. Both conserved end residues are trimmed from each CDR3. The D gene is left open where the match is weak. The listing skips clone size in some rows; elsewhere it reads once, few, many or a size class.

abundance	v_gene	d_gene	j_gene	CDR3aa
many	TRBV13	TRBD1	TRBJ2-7	ASSEGTGPWEQY
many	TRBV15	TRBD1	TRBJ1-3	ATSRSNRGLGNTIY
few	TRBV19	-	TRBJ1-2	ATRGGPDAGRLNSYGYT
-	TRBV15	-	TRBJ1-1	ATSTSGQNTEAF
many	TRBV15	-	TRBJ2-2	ATSRGEVRFTGELF
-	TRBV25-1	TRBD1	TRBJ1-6	ASNEGDRGNSPLH
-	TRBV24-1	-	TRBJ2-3	ATSGGTDTQY
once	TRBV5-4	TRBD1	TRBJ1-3	ATAGQGGDTIY
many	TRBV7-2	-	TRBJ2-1	ASSLGPANEQF
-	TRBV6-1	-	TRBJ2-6	ASSELGGANVLT
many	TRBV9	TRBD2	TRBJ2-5	ASSVDLAGGETQY
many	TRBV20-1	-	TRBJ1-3	SASARGAVENTIY
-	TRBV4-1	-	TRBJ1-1	ASSQWADMNTGAF
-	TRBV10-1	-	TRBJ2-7	ASSDSGPAYGQY
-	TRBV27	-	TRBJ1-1	ASSLSGRTEAF
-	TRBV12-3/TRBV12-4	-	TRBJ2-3	ASSPYLSGLTDTQY
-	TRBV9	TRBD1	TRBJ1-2	ASSTLMGQGGYGYT
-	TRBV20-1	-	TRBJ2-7	SASAFRDVWGYEQY
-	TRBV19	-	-	ASMGDGPGETQY
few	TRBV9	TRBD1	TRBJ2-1	ASSSGTGDNEQF
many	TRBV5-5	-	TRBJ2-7	ASSLRVGDYEQY
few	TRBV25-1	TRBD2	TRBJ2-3	ASSALAGAGSDTQY
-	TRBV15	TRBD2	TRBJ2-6	ATSRGEGSGANVLT
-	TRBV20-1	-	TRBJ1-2	SARDRGGGYT
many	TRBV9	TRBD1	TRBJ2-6	ASSATGEYDPGANVLT
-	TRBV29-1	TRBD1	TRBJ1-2	SVKIRDRVGYT
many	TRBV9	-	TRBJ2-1	ASSVQRGEVNEQF
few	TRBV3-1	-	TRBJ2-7	ASSPNRAPYEQY
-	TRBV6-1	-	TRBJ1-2	ASIEQTYGYT
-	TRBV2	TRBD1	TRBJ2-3	ASPRDRGMNTQY
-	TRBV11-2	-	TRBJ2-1	ASSPEFTTLSEQF
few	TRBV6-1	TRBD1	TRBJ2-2	ASSSERGQGASGELF
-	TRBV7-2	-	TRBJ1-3	ASSLAGNRITLSGNTMY
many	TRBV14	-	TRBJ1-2	ASSQLRGNLNYGYT
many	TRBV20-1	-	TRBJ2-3	SARDGASTDTQY
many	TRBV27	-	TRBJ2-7	ASGSSTYEQY
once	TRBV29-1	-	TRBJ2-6	SVENSGANVLT
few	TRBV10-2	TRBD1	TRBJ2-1	ASSEGTGEDEQF
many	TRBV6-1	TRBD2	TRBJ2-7	ASSTTSGRGTYEQY
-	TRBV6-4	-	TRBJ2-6	ASSEKGTGANVLT
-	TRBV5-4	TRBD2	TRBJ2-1	ASSRRGRYNEQF
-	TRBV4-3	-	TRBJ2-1	ASSPGTPGVNEQF
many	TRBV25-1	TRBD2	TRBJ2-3	ASSALAGDPPSTDTQY
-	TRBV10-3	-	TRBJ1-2	AIRSGETYGYT
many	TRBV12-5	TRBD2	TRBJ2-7	ASGLGGLATYEQY